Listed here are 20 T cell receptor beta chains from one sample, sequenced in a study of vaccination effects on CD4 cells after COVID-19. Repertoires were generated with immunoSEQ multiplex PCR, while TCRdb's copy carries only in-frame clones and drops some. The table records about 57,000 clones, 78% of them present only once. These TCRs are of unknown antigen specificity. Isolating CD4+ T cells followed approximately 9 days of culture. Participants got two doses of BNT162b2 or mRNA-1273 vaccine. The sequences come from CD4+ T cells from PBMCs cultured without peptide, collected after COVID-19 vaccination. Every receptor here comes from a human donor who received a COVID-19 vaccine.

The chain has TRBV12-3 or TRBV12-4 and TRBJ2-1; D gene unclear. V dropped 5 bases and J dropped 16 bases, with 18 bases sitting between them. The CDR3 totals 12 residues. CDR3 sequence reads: CASSPSTSRRFF. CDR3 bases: TGTGCCAGCAGTCCCTCGACCAGTCGGAGATTCTTC.

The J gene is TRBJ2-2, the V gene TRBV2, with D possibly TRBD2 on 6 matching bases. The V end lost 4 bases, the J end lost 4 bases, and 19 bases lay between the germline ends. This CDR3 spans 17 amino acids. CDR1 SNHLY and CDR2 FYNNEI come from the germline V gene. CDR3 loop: CASSAEWPGGGTGELFF. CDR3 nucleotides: TGTGCCAGCAGTGCCGAGTGGCCCGGGGGTGGCACCGGGGAGCTGTTTTTT.

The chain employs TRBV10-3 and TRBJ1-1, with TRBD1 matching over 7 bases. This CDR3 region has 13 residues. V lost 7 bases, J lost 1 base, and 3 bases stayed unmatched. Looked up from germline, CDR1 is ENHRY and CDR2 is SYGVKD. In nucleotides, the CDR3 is TGTGCCATCACGGACAGGAGGAACACTGAAGCTTTCTTT. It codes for CAITDRRNTEAFF.

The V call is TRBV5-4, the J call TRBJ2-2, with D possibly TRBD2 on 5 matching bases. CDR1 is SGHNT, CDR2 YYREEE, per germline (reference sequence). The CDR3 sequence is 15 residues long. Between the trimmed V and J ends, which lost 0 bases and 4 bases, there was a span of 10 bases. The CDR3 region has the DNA TGTGCCAGCAGCTTGGGGACTTACTTCACCGGGGAGCTGTTTTTT. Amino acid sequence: CASSLGTYFTGELFF. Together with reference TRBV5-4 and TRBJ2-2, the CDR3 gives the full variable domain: ETGVTQSPTHLIKTRGQQVTLRCSSQSGHNTVSWYQQALGQGPQFIFQYYREEENGRGNFPPRFSGLQFPNYSSELNVNALELDDSALYLCASSLGTYFTGELFFGEGSRLTVL.

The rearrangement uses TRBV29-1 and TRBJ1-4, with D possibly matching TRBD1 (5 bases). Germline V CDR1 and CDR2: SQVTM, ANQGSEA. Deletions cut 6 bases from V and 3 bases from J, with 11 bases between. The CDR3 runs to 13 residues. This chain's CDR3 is CSVEGLSNEKLFF. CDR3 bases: TGCAGCGTCGAGGGACTTTCTAATGAAAAACTGTTTTTT.

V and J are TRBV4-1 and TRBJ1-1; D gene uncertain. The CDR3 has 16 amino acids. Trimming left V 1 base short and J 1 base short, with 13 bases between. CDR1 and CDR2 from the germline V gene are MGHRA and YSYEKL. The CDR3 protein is CASSQGQARWNTEAFF. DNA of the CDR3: TGCGCCAGCAGCCAAGGGCAGGCTCGATGGAACACTGAAGCTTTCTTT.

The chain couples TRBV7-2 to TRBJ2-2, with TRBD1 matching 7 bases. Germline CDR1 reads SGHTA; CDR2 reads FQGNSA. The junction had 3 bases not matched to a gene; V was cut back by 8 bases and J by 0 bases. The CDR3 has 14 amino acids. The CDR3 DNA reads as TGTGCCAGCCGGGACAGAGCGAACACCGGGGAGCTGTTTTTT. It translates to CASRDRANTGELFF. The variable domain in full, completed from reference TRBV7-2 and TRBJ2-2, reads GAGVSQSPSNKVTEKGKDVELRCDPISGHTALYWYRQSLGQGLEFLIYFQGNSAPDKSGLPSDRFSAERTGGSVSTLTIQRTQQEDSAVYLCASRDRANTGELFFGEGSRLTVL.

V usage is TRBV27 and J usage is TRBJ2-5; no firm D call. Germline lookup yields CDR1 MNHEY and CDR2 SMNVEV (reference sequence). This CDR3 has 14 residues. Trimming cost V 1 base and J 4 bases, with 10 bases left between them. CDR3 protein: CASSLWVTGETQYF. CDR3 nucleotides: TGTGCCAGCAGTTTATGGGTTACCGGAGAGACCCAGTACTTC.

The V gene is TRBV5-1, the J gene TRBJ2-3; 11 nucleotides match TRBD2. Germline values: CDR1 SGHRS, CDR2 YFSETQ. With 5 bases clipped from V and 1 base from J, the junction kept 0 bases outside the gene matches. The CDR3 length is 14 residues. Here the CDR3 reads CASRGLAGTDTQYF. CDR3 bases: TGCGCCAGCAGGGGACTAGCGGGCACAGATACGCAGTATTTT.

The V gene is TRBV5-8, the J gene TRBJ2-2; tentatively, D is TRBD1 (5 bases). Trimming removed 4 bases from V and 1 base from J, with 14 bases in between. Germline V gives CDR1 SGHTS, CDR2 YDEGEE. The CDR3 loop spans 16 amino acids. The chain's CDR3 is CASSGRLQGNTGELFF. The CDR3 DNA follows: TGTGCCAGCAGCGGCAGATTGCAGGGGAACACCGGGGAGCTGTTTTTT.

The CDR3 DNA is TGTGCCAGCAGTTCCCGGCGGTCGGGCACTGAAGCTTTCTTT. Its translation: CASSSRRSGTEAFF. The genes are TRBV6-5 and TRBJ1-1; D gene uncertain. CDR3 length: 14 amino acids. V shed 4 bases and J shed 4 bases, with 13 bases lying between them. CDR1 and CDR2 from the germline V gene are MNHEY and SVGAGI.

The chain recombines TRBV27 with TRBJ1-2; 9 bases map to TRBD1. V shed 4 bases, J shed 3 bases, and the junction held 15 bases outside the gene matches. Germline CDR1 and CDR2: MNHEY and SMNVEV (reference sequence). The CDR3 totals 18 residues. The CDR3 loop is CASSSYPPRDRDYYGYTF. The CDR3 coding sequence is TGTGCCAGCAGTTCCTACCCCCCCCGGGACAGGGACTACTATGGCTACACCTTC.

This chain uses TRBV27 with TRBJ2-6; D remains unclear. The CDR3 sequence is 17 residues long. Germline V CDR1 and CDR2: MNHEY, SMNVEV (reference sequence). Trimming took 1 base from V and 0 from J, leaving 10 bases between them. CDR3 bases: TGTGCCAGCAGTTTATTCCCGCAGCGCTCTGGGGCCAACGTCCTGACTTTC. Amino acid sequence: CASSLFPQRSGANVLTF.

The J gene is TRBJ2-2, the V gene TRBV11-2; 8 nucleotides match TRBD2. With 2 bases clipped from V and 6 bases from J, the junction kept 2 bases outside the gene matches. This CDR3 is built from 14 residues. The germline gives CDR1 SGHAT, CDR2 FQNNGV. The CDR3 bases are TGTGCCAGCAGCTTACTAGCGGGTGCCGGGGAGCTGTTTTTT. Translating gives CASSLLAGAGELFF.

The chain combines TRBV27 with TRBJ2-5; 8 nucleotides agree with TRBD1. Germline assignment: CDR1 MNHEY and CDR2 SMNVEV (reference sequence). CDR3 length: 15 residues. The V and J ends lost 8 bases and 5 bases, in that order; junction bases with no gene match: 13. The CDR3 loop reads CASGRGQGRVETQYF. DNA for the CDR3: TGTGCCAGCGGACGAGGACAGGGCAGGGTCGAGACCCAGTACTTC.

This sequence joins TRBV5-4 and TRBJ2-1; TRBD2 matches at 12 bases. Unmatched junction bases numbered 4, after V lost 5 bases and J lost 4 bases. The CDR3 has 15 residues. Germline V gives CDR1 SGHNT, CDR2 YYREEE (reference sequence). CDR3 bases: TGTGCCAGCAGGGCTAGCGGGGGGGGGTACAATGAGCAGTTCTTC. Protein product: CASRASGGGYNEQFF. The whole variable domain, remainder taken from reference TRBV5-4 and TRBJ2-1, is ETGVTQSPTHLIKTRGQQVTLRCSSQSGHNTVSWYQQALGQGPQFIFQYYREEENGRGNFPPRFSGLQFPNYSSELNVNALELDDSALYLCASRASGGGYNEQFFGPGTRLTVL.

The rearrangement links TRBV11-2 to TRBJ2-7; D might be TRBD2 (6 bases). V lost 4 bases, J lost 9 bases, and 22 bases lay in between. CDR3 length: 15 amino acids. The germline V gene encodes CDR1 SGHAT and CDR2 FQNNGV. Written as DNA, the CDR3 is TGTGCCAGCAGCTCTGGGGGGACGGTACTGGAGGTGCAGTACTTC. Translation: CASSSGGTVLEVQYF. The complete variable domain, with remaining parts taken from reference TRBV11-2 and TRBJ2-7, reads EAGVAQSPRYKIIEKRQSVAFWCNPISGHATLYWYQQILGQGPKLLIQFQNNGVVDDSQLPKDRFSAERLKGVDSTLKIQPAKLEDSAVYLCASSSGGTVLEVQYFGPGTRLTVT.

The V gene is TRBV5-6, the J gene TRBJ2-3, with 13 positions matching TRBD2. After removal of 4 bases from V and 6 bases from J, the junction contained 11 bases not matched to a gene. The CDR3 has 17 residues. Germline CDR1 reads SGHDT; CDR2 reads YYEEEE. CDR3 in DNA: TGTGCCAGCAGCGTAACCCTACTAGCGGGAGGGAGGGATACGCAGTATTTT. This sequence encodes CASSVTLLAGGRDTQYF. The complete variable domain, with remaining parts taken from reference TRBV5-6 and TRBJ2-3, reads DAGVTQSPTHLIKTRGQQVTLRCSPKSGHDTVSWYQQALGQGPQFIFQYYEEEERQRGNFPDRFSGHQFPNYSSELNVNALLLGDSALYLCASSVTLLAGGRDTQYFGPGTRLTVL.

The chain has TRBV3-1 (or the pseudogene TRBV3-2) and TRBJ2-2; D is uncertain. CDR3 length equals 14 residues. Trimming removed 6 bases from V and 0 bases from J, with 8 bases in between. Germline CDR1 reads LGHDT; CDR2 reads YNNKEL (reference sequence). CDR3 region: CASSSSTNTGELFF. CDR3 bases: TGTGCCAGCAGTTCCAGCACGAACACCGGGGAGCTGTTTTTT.

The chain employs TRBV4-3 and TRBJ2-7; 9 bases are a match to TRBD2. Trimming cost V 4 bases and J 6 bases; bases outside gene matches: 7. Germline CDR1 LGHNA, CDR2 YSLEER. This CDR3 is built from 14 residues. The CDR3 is CASSLAGGPGEQYF. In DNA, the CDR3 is TGCGCCAGCAGCCTCGCGGGGGGGCCCGGCGAGCAGTACTTC.